This TCR beta chain was found in a study of T cells in localized non-small cell lung cancer. Overall study results and limits: Researchers found a median roughly 56 of the top 100 tumor clones in adjacent lung.

Points on this clone: Its antigen is not known.

The V end lost 7 bases, the J end lost 7 bases, and 16 bases lay between the germline ends. The germline CDR1 and CDR2 sequences are MNHEY and SVGAGI. The CDR3 is 14 residues long. Measured with immunoSEQ multiplex PCR; TCRdb has only the in-frame clones, and not every one. Here the sample spans approximately 64,000 clones, roughly 90% being singletons. This specimen was peripheral blood, taken before any cancer treatment. J is TRBJ2-2 and V is TRBV6-5, with a weak D call TRBD2 (5 bases). This receptor was obtained from a woman aged 35-75 years with stage I lung adenocarcinoma. The CDR3 nucleotides are TGTGCCAGCACCATCGGGGTGAATGGCGGGGAGCTGTTTTTT. This gives the protein CASTIGVNGGELFF.